What follows are 5 T cell receptor beta chains derived from one specimen sequenced in a study of early T cells in non-severe SARS-CoV-2 infection. TCRdb passed the 5' RACE reads through MiXCR, listing each CDR3 protein once. The sample records tens of thousands of distinct CDR3 sequences, 6% to 7.5% being singletons. This specimen was whole blood, taken at baseline. The receptor set was obtained from an adult who was a healthcare worker with PCR-confirmed SARS-CoV-2 infection or an uninfected control (not recorded which).

The J gene is TRBJ2-2, the V gene TRBV20-1; a weak D match, TRBD1 (6 bases). The V gene's germline CDR1 is DFQATT and CDR2 SNEGSKA (reference sequence). The CDR3 totals 14 residues. Trimming removed 5 bases from V and 0 bases from J, with 10 bases in between. The CDR3 region has the DNA TGCAGTGCTCCAGGGGTATCGAACACCGGGGAGCTGTTTTTT. Its translation: CSAPGVSNTGELFF.

This clonotype was detected ten times or more. The J gene is TRBJ2-5, the V gene TRBV28; D is uncertain. In germline, CDR1 is MDHEN, CDR2 SYDVKM. This CDR3 region has 15 residues. Trimming left V 4 bases short and J 3 bases short, with 15 bases between. The CDR3: CASSSSVGRKETQYF. In DNA, the CDR3 is TGTGCCAGCAGTTCCTCCGTGGGCAGGAAAGAGACCCAGTACTTC.

This clonotype was counted a few times. This CDR3 is CASSKGTGGATGELFF. In DNA, the CDR3 is TGTGCCAGCAGCAAGGGGACAGGGGGCGCGACCGGGGAGCTGTTTTTT. This chain links TRBV11-2 with TRBJ2-2, with 12 bases identical to TRBD1. With V trimmed by 5 bases and J by 5 bases, 6 bases remained unmatched. The V gene's germline CDR1 is SGHAT and CDR2 FQNNGV. This CDR3 is 16 amino acids long.

This clonotype was found many times. CDR3 in DNA: TGCAGCGTCGATCCCGACTCCTACGCTAACTATGGCTACACCTTC. Its translation: CSVDPDSYANYGYTF. The V and J genes are TRBV29-1 and TRBJ1-2, with no clear D. The CDR3 is 15 amino acids. Germline V gives CDR1 SQVTM, CDR2 ANQGSEA. V was pared by 6 bases and J by 0 bases, with 17 bases between.

Ten or more counts support this clonotype. The chain is built from TRBV10-3 and TRBJ2-2; TRBD2 aligns across 8 bases. V was clipped by 5 bases and J by 0 bases; unmatched bases: 5. The germline gives CDR1 ENHRY, CDR2 SYGVKD. CDR3 size: 16 residues. In nucleotides, the CDR3 is TGTGCCATCAGTCACAGCGGGAGAGCGAACACCGGGGAGCTGTTTTTT. Amino acid sequence: CAISHSGRANTGELFF.